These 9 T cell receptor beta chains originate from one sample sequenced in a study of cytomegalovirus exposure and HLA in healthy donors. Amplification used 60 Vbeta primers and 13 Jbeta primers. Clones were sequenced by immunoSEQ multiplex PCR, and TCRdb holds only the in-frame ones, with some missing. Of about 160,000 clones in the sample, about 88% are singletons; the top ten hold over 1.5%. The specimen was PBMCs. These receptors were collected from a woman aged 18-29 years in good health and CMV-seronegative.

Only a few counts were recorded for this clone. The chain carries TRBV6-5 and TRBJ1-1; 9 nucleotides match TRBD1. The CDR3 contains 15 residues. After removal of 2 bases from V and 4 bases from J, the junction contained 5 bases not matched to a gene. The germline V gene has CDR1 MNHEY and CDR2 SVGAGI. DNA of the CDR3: TGTGCCAGCAGTTACGTCGGGACAGGGACCACTGAAGCTTTCTTT. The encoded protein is CASSYVGTGTTEAFF.

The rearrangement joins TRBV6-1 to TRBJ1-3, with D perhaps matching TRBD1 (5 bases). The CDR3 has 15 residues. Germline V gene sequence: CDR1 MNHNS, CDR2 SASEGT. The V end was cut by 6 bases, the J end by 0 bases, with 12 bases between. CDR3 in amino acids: CASRSGGGSGNTIYF. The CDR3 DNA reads TGTGCCAGCAGGTCCGGGGGGGGCTCTGGAAACACCATATATTTT.

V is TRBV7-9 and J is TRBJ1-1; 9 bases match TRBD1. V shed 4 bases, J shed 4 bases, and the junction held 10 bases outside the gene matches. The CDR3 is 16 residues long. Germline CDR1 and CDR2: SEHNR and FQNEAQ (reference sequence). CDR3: CASSSGTGRPITEAFF. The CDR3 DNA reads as TGTGCCAGCAGCTCAGGGACAGGGAGACCTATCACTGAAGCTTTCTTT.

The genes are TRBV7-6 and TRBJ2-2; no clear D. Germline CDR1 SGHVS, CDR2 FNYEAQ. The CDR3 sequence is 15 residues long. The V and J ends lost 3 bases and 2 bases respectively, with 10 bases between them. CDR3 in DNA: TGTGCCAGCAGCTTGGCCAGTCATAACACCGGGGAGCTGTTTTTT. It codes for CASSLASHNTGELFF.

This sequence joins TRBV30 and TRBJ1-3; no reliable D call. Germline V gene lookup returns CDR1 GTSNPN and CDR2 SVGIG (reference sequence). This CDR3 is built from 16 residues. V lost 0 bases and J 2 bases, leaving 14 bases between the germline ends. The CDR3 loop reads CAWSVLLDSPGNTIYF. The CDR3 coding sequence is TGTGCCTGGAGTGTACTTTTGGATAGCCCTGGAAACACCATATATTTT.

The CDR3 sequence: CASSLGQNYEQYF. CDR3 DNA sequence: TGTGCCAGCAGTCTAGGACAGAACTACGAGCAGTACTTC. V and J are TRBV27 and TRBJ2-7; D is perhaps TRBD1 (6 bases). Per germline, CDR1 MNHEY and CDR2 SMNVEV (reference sequence). Trimming removed 5 bases at V and 3 bases at J, with 11 bases between. The CDR3 contains 13 residues.

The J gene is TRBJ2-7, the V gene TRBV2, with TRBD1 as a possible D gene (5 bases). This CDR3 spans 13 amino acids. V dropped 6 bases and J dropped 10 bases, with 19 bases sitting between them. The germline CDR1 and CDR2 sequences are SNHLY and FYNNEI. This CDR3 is CASSLKQELAQYF. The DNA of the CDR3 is TGTGCCAGCAGCCTAAAACAGGAACTGGCCCAGTACTTC.

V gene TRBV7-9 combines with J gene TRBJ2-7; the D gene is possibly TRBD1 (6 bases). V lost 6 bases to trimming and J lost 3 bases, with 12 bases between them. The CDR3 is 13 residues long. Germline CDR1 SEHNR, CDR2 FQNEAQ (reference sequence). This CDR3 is CASSSRQDYEQYF. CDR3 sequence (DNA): TGTGCCAGCAGTTCCAGACAGGACTACGAGCAGTACTTC.

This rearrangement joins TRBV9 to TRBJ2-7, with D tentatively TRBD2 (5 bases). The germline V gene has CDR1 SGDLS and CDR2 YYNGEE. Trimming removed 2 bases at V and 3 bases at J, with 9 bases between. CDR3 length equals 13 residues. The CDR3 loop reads CASSVAGHYEQYF. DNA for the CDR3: TGTGCCAGCAGCGTGGCGGGCCACTACGAGCAGTACTTC.